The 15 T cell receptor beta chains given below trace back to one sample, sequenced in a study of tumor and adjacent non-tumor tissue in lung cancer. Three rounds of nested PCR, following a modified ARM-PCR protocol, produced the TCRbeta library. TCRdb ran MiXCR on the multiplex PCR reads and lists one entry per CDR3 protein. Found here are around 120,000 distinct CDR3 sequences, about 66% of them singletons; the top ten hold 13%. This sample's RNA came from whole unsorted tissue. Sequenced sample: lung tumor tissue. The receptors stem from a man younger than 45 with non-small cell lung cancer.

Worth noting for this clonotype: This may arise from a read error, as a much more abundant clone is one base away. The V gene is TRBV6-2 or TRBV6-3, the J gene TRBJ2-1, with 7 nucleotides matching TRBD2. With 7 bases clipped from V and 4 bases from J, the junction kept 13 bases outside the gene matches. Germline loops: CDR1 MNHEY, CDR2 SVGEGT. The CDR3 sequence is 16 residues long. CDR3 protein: CASKPPGLPSYNEQFF. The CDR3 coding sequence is TGTGCCAGCAAACCACCGGGACTACCGAGTTACAATGAGCAGTTCTTC.

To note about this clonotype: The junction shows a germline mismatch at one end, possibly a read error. The CDR3 bases are TGCGCCAGCAATGAGTCGGGACTAGCAGGAGTGGGTGAGCAGTTCTTC. This encodes CASNESGLAGVGEQFF. The rearrangement uses TRBV10-2 and TRBJ2-1; 9 bases map to TRBD2. This CDR3 has 16 amino acids. Germline V gene data show CDR1 as WSHSY and CDR2 as SAAADI.

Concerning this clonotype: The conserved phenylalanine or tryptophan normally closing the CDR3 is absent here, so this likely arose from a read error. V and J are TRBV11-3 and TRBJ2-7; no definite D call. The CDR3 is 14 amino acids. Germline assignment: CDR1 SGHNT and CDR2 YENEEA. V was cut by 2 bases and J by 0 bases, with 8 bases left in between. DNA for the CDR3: TGTGCCAGCAGCTTAACGGCAGGCTCCTACGAGCAGTACTCC. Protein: CASSLTAGSYEQYS.

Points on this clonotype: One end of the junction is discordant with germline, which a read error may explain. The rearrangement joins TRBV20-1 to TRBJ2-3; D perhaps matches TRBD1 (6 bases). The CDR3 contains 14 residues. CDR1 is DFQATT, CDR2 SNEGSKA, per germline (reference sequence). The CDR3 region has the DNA TGCAGTGCAAAGACGAGGGGGAACACAGATACACAGTATTTT. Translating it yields CSAKTRGNTDTQYF.

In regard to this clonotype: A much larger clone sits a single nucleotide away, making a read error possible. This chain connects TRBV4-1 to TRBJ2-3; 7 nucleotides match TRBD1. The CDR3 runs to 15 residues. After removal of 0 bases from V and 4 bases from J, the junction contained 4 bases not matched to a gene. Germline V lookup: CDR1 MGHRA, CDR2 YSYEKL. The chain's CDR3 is CASSQEGTAPDTQYF. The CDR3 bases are TGCGCCAGCAGCCAAGAAGGGACAGCCCCAGATACGCAGTATTTT.

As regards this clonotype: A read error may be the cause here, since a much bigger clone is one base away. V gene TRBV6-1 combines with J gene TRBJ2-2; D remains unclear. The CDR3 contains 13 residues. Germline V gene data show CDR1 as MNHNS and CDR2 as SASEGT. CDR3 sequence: CTSSTEPSGELFF. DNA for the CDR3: TGTACCAGCAGTACCGAACCTTCCGGGGAGCTGTTTTTT.

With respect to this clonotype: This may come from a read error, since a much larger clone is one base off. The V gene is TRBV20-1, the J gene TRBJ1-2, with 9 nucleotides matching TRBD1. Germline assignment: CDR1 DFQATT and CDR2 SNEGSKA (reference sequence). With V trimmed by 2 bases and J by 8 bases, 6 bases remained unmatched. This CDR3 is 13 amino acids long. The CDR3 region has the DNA TGCAGTGCTAGAATCACAGGGGGCGGCGGCTACACCTTC. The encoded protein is CSARITGGGGYTF.

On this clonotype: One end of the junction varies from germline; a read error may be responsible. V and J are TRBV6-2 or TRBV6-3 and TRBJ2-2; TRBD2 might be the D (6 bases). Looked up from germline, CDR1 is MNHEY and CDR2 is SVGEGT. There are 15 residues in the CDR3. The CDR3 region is CANRRGLVDTGELFF. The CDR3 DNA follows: TGTGCCAACAGGAGGGGACTTGTAGACACCGGGGAGTTGTTTTTT.

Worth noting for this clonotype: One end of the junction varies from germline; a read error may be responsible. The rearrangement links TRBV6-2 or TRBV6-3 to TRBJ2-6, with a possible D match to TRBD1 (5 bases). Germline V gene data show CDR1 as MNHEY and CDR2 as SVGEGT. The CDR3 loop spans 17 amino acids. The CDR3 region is CTSSQQTVFSEASVLTF. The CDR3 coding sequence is TGTACCAGCAGTCAACAGACAGTTTTCTCTGAGGCCAGCGTCCTGACTTTC.

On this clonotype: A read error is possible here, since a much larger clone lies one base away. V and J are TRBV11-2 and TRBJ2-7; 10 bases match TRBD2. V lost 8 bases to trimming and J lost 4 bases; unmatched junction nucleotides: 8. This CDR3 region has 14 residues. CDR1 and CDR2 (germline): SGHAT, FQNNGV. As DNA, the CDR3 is TGTGCCAGCGGCCTCCTAGCGGGAGCATACGAGCAGTACTTC. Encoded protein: CASGLLAGAYEQYF.

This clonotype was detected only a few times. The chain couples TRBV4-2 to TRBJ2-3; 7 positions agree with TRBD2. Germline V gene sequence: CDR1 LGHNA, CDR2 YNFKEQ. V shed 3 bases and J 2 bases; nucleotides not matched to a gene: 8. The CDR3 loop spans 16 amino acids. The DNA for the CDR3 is TGTGCCAGCAGCCACCACGCGGGGGAGCCCACAGATACGCAGTATTTT. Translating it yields CASSHHAGEPTDTQYF.

CDR3 amino acids: CSVGASGIGNEQFF. The CDR3 coding sequence is TGCAGCGTGGGGGCTAGCGGGATCGGTAATGAGCAGTTCTTC. The gene calls are TRBV29-1 and TRBJ2-1; 9 bases align to TRBD2. The CDR3 runs to 14 residues. Germline CDR1 is SQVTM and CDR2 is ANQGSEA. With 6 bases clipped from V and 7 bases from J, the junction kept 10 bases outside the gene matches.

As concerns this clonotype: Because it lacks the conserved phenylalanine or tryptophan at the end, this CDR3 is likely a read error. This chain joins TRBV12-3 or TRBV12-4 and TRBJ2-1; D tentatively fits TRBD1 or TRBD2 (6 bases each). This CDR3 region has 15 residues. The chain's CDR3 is CTSRWGNSQGNEQFL. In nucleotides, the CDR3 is TGTACTAGCAGATGGGGAAACTCGCAGGGGAATGAGCAGTTCTTA.

CDR3 sequence reads: CASSEGVPTRGHTF. The CDR3 DNA is TGTGCCAGCAGTGAAGGTGTGCCGACACGGGGCCACACCTTC. This sequence joins TRBV6-1 and TRBJ1-2, with TRBD1 as a possible D gene (5 bases). Germline CDR1 is MNHNS and CDR2 is SASEGT. The CDR3 is 14 residues long. Trimming stripped 1 base from V and 12 bases from J, with 18 bases between.

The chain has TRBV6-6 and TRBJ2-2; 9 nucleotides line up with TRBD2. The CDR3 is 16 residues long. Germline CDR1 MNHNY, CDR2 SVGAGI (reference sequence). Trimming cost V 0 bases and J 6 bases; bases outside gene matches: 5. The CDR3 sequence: CASSYSGGRVAGELFF. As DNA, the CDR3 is TGTGCCAGCAGTTACTCGGGCGGGAGGGTAGCCGGGGAGCTGTTTTTT.